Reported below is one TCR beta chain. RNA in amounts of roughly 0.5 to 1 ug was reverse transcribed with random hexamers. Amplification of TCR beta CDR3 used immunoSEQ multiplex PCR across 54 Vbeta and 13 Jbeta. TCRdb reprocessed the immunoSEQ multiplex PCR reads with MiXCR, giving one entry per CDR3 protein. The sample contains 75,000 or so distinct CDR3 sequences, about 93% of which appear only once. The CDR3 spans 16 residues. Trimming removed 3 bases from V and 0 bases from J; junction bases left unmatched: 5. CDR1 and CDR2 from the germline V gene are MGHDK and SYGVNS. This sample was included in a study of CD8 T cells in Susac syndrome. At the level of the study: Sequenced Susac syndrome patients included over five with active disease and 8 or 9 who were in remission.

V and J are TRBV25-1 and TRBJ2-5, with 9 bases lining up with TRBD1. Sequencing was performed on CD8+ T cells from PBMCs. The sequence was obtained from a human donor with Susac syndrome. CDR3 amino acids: CASSEEGTGYQETQYF. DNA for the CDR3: TGTGCCAGCAGTGAGGAGGGGACAGGGTACCAAGAGACCCAGTACTTC.